These T cell receptor beta chains were read from a single sample in a study of blood T cell repertoires in COVID-19. Repertoires were generated with immunoSEQ multiplex PCR, while TCRdb's copy carries only in-frame clones and drops some. The sample has approximately 150,000 clones; about 82% are singletons. The sequenced sample consisted of peripheral blood. These receptors were obtained from a woman of 80 years or more with COVID-19, enrolled during active disease. CDR3s include the opening cysteine and the closing phenylalanine or tryptophan.

v_call	j_call	cdr3_aa
TRBV7-3	TRBJ2-3	CASSRQGQLTDTQYF
TRBV5-1	TRBJ2-5	CASSSWWGTSAETQYF
TRBV19	TRBJ1-1	CATRDRGRTEAFF
TRBV19	TRBJ1-6	CASNDLVSNSPLHF
TRBV5-1	TRBJ1-1	CASSLASVPLAEAFF
TRBV7-9	TRBJ2-1	CASSLSQRGPFF
TRBV4-1	TRBJ2-2	CASSKAQGAPRELFF
TRBV27	TRBJ2-2	CASSHNTLPGELFF
TRBV7-8	TRBJ1-6	CASSLESQGYSPLHF
TRBV10-3	TRBJ2-7	CAISPAGSSYEQYF
TRBV6-5	TRBJ1-2	CAASGAYGYTF
TRBV7-3	TRBJ2-3	CASSRMGGSTDTQYF
TRBV19	TRBJ1-5	CATHGTGGGNQPQHF
TRBV10-3	TRBJ1-1	CAISESEPSAMRTEAFF
TRBV5-1	TRBJ2-5	CASRPGTGGETQYF
TRBV9	TRBJ2-6	CASSPRGSPGANVLTF
TRBV29-1	TRBJ1-1	CSASGQKNTEAFF
TRBV5-6	TRBJ1-5	CASSLGGQINQPQHF
TRBV2	TRBJ2-3	CASRWGRTDTQYF
TRBV11-2	TRBJ2-7	CASSQGLAGAREQYF
TRBV27	TRBJ1-2	CASRNQQGYGYTF
TRBV2	TRBJ2-6	CASFQDRANSGANVLTF
TRBV2	TRBJ2-1	CASTGLAGSYNEQFF
TRBV24-1	TRBJ1-2	CATSDFEAGLGGYTF
TRBV3-1/TRBV3-2	TRBJ1-1	CASSPGHLNTEAFF
TRBV18	TRBJ2-7	CASSSTSGSYEQYF
TRBV11-2	TRBJ2-7	CASSNLAGAAYEQYF
TRBV21-1	TRBJ2-2	CASTSPLAGANTGELFF
TRBV13	TRBJ2-7	CASSSRGTGGVGTYEQYF
TRBV5-1	TRBJ1-1	CASSFSEDTEAFF
TRBV19	TRBJ1-6	CASRSTGDPYNSPLHF
TRBV2	TRBJ1-4	CASDRDGEKLFF
TRBV16	TRBJ1-1	CASSPREWAEAFF
TRBV10-1	TRBJ1-6	CASSDANPNSPLHF
TRBV11-2	TRBJ1-2	CASSPGSNYGYTF
TRBV20-1	TRBJ1-6	CSASKVVDRPDSPLHF
TRBV5-8	TRBJ1-1	CASSLVGAANTEAFF
TRBV5-5	TRBJ1-1	CASSLYGQMNTEAFF
TRBV19	TRBJ1-1	CASTRAYGTEAFF
TRBV5-1	TRBJ2-1	CASSSMTGRIPLNNEQFF
TRBV9	TRBJ2-5	CASSVYAGGTQETQYF
TRBV6-5	TRBJ2-3	CASRPGLAGTDTQYF
TRBV7-9	TRBJ1-2	CASSKTNSGGGYTF
TRBV6-5	TRBJ1-5	CASRTDRGGQPQHF
TRBV7-9	TRBJ2-1	CASSFGRSSGGVQFF
TRBV15	TRBJ2-4	CATSRDFTSGIGGNIQYF
TRBV19	TRBJ2-6	CASSAPGMAGANVLTF
TRBV6-5	TRBJ1-2	CASRIPGLADGYTF
TRBV4-1	TRBJ1-1	CASSQDKNTEAFF
TRBV4-2	TRBJ2-3	CASRDWGGLADTQYF
TRBV5-1	TRBJ1-1	CASSLVPGNTEAFF
TRBV11-3	TRBJ1-5	CASSPGGNQPQHF
TRBV25-1	TRBJ2-1	CASQGSPYNEQFF
TRBV6-5	TRBJ1-2	CASIDRTGKEGYTF
TRBV5-1	TRBJ2-5	CASSGGGTGVQETQYF
TRBV20-1	TRBJ1-1	CSASVLRDTEAFF
TRBV27	TRBJ1-1	CASRRTGAMNTEAFF
TRBV11-2	TRBJ2-7	CASSFGQGYEQYF
TRBV12-3/TRBV12-4	TRBJ1-2	CASRGTAYGYTF